What follows is one TCR beta chain and its context. The antigen this receptor binds is unknown. Per-base qualities were not stored, and no clone one base away is much larger. The CDR3 sequence holds 16 residues, the cysteine and phenylalanine included. The kept DNA is CDR3 alone, 48 bases in frame from the first base. The germline V gene (reference sequence) gives CDR1 as MNHEY and CDR2 as SMNVEV. Trimming accounts for 4 bases at V and 9 bases at J, while the number of junction bases matched to no gene is 14. These data are taken from a study of regulatory T cells in long-lasting Graves disease (dated by TCRdb to the early 2020s). For context, the study as a whole: Antithyroid drugs had been taken for less than 3 months by newly diagnosed Graves' disease patients. Persistent Graves' disease patients were compared with newly diagnosed Graves' disease patients by peripheral blood TCR sequencing and RNA sequencing. The study was conducted in China and was registered as a clinical trial. A total of around 35 samples underwent TCR sequencing, from about 13 patients with persistent Graves' disease and 20 patients with newly diagnosed Graves' disease.

Library preparation used multiplex PCR. TCRdb shows the sequencer as Illumina HiSeq 4000. TCR beta libraries were built with iRepertoire HTBI primers and Arm-PCR amplification of CDR3 regions. Before sequencing, the PCR products went through gel purification. The study's own analysis went as follows. Gene usage analysis of CDR3 amino acid clonotypes used the 55 to 65 TRBV and some 13 TRBJ segments found across samples. Filtered high-quality paired reads were merged into contigs using COPE and FqMerger. BLAST was used to align contigs to the IMGT TRBV, TRBD and TRBJ reference genes, and CDR3 was defined following IMGT. Clonotypes above 0.1% frequency were classified as highly expanded clones. Shannon entropy was used to measure repertoire diversity, and the Gini coefficient was used to measure V-J evenness. A clonotype was considered public if more than one individual shared it. The public sequencing data were trimmed at Q25 with fastp and processed into clonotypes with MiXCR by TCRdb, which kept only in-frame beta chains. One record per CDR3 amino acid sequence lists the most common genes and DNA. Clone size and V and J calls follow TCRdb, not the original study. Present in this sample are 360,000 or so distinct CDR3 sequences, around 17% of which were seen just once. 25% to 30% of the sample lies in the top ten.

On the study overall, not on this receptor specifically: Persistent disease showed preferential use of TRBV28, TRBJ1-2 and TRBJ2-5, whereas newly diagnosed disease favored TRBV20-1 and TRBJ2-1. Sequencing and analysis were limited to the TCR beta chain. Persistent patients shared more public clonotypes among themselves (around 2,800) than newly diagnosed patients did (approximately 970). Compared with newly diagnosed patients, patients with persistent Graves' disease had lower TCR Shannon entropy and fewer highly expanded clones, which suggests clonal expansion. As a limitation, the authors acknowledged that the small sample size may reduce accuracy. Peripheral blood alone was examined, since thyroid tissue, which constituted the primary lesion, could not be accessed.

The time point label for this specimen denotes: newly diagnosed GD, antithyroid drugs for less than 3 months. For both TCR sequencing and RNA sequencing, RNA was extracted from PBMCs in TRIzol. Graves' disease was diagnosed according to American Thyroid Association guidelines. Patients were recruited from an endocrinology department in Xi'an, China. From each patient, 8 to 10 milliliters of peripheral blood was collected into an EDTA anticoagulant tube. Ficoll Paque Plus density gradient separation was used to isolate PBMCs, and no additional T cell sorting was done. An Agilent 2100 Bioanalyzer and agarose gel were used to check RNA quality, while a NanoDrop 2000 measured RNA concentration. This same sample was also taken into another study, of T cells in Graves' hyperthyroidism and ophthalmopathy. The second study reports: A patient counted as having stable Graves' hyperthyroidism if no progression to ophthalmopathy occurred over 18 months of follow-up. Hyperthyroidism patients were newly diagnosed, had a disease duration of under 2 months, and were aged 18 to 65 years. Patients with uncontrolled infections, other autoimmune diseases, pregnancy or lactation were excluded. Clinical symptoms, serum thyroxine and TRAb, thyroid ultrasound, and orbital computed tomography formed the basis for the diagnoses. A first-round RT-PCR of the TCR CDR3 used the HTBI primer set with the Qiagen OneStep RT-PCR kit. Most expanded thyroid clonotypes (frequency above 0.001) were also detected in blood, suggesting blood repertoires may reflect thyroid immune responses. Ophthalmopathy was separated from stable hyperthyroidism by a 13 V-J signature model, with over 85% sensitivity and 81% to 83% specificity obtained in cross-validation and 80%/75% obtained in testing. In validation, the model predicted progression to ophthalmopathy a median of approximately 6.3 months before onset, with roughly 68% sensitivity and roughly 73% specificity. A discovery cohort of about 96 patients, 43 with Graves' ophthalmopathy and fewer than 65 with stable Graves' hyperthyroidism, was used to find distinguishing TCR V-J signatures. Prospective prediction of ophthalmopathy was tested in an independent validation cohort of approximately 19 hyperthyroidism patients and some 17 patients who later progressed to ophthalmopathy. The roughly 94 discovery patients were randomly split 7:3 into training and test sets. Thyroid tissue and blood T-cell repertoires from six Graves' hyperthyroidism patients were also compared in the study. Once sampling was done, hyperthyroidism patients were given methimazole at a starting dose of 30 mg daily, whereas ophthalmopathy patients were given high-dose intravenous methylprednisolone. Libraries were constructed in a second round of multiplex PCR, after which size selection and purification were carried out. The libraries were sequenced on an Illumina HiSeq2000 using paired-end 100 bp reads. SOAPnuke was used to process the raw data, with reads discarded if the reads contained adapters or uncalled bases, had a mean Phred below 15, or lacked an exact constant-primer or identifier match. High-quality paired reads were merged using COPE v1.2.5, and each unique nucleotide sequence was defined as a clonotype. Clonotypes were aligned to IMGT TRBV, TRBD and TRBJ reference segments using MiTCR v1.1. The analysis was restricted to V-J combinations with a frequency above 0.0001, which together covered over 99% of the repertoires. A TCS score was defined as the ratio between F50 (clonal expansion) and ExV (chaos), using BLOSUM62-based TCRdist between CDR3 peptides within each V-J. Welch's t-statistics and random forest reduced roughly 500 V-J features to 13, which were used in a naive Bayes classifier (R e1071). Sample size was not statistically predetermined, and blinding of investigators to group allocation was not performed. The paper describes TCR Vbeta CDR3 sequencing of 140 or so peripheral blood samples, made up of some 42 ophthalmopathy patients, roughly 80 hyperthyroidism patients and 17 progressor patients.

The chain was built from TRBV27 and TRBJ2-1, with 8 bases aligning to TRBD2. This TCR derives from a man aged 40-49 years with Graves disease. Donor details come from another sample of the same person, matched by shared clones. The sequencing here drew on peripheral blood mononuclear cells (PBMCs), taken at new diagnosis, from a patient treated with antithyroid drugs. CDR3 sequence: CASSSRGLVSGSEQFF. Here is the DNA: TGTGCCAGCAGTTCCCGGGGACTAGTTTCGGGGAGTGAGCAGTTCTTC.